This entry lists 20 T cell receptor beta chains sequenced from one sample in a study of OX40 agonist ivuxolimab in advanced cancers. Here immunoSEQ multiplex PCR was the method, and the copy in TCRdb shows in-frame clones only, minus some. This sample has 25,000 to 30,000 clones, with approximately 91% found just once. The sequences come from CD4+ or CD8+ T cells sorted from blood, collected in a trial of the OX40 agonist ivuxolimab. The receptors come from an adult with an advanced solid tumor such as melanoma, head and neck, liver or kidney cancer.

The chain is built from TRBV6-6 and TRBJ2-1; 8 positions agree with TRBD2. The CDR3 extends over 16 amino acids. With V trimmed by 6 bases and J by 4 bases, 11 bases remained unmatched. Germline assignment: CDR1 MNHNY and CDR2 SVGAGI (reference sequence). CDR3 DNA: TGTGCCAGCAGGGACGACTCGGGCGGGGGGTACAATGAGCAGTTCTTC. Protein product: CASRDDSGGGYNEQFF.

J is TRBJ1-1 and V is TRBV5-1; TRBD1 matches 7 bases. The CDR3 runs 14 residues. V shed 4 bases, J shed 8 bases, and the junction held 11 bases outside the gene matches. Germline V gene lookup returns CDR1 SGHRS and CDR2 YFSETQ. In nucleotides, the CDR3 is TGCGCCAGCAGCCCACAGGGGCCTCGACTGGAAGCTTTCTTT. Its protein product is CASSPQGPRLEAFF.

The chain is built from TRBV28 and TRBJ2-5; the D gene is possibly TRBD1 (5 bases). The J call may not be correct, given that the DNA end is closer to TRBJ2-7. CDR3 length: 15 residues. CDR1 MDHEN and CDR2 SYDVKM come from the germline V gene. The CDR3 protein is CASSLRGTRSYEQYF. CDR3 DNA sequence: TGTGCCAGCAGTTTAAGGGGAACGCGGTCCTACGAGCAGTACTTC.

The chain's CDR3 is CASSDGTSGGYEQYF. CDR3 sequence (DNA): TGTGCCAGCAGCGACGGGACTAGCGGGGGTTACGAGCAGTACTTC. The chain couples TRBV9 to TRBJ2-7; 14 nucleotides align to TRBD2. V gave up 3 bases and J gave up 4 bases; unmatched junction bases: 3. The CDR3 has 15 residues. Germline values: CDR1 SGDLS, CDR2 YYNGEE.

V is TRBV5-1 and J is TRBJ1-2, with TRBD1 as a possible D gene (6 bases). Trimming took 1 base from V and 7 from J, leaving 8 bases between them. In germline, CDR1 is SGHRS, CDR2 YFSETQ. This CDR3 contains 12 residues. CDR3: CASSLTGSGYTF. For the CDR3, the DNA is TGCGCCAGCAGCTTGACAGGGAGTGGCTACACCTTC.

The V and J genes are TRBV7-3 and TRBJ1-1; 8 nucleotides agree with TRBD1. Germline V gene data show CDR1 as SGHTA and CDR2 as FQGTGA. Trimming cost V 4 bases and J 5 bases; bases outside gene matches: 9. The CDR3 sequence is 15 residues long. The CDR3 is CASSYDTTGETEAFF. The CDR3 DNA sequence: TGTGCCAGCAGCTACGACACGACAGGGGAGACTGAAGCTTTCTTT.

CDR3 DNA: TGTGCCAGCAGTTACGCGAGGGGCGCGGGCACTGAAGCTTTCTTT. Amino acid sequence: CASSYARGAGTEAFF. The V gene is TRBV6-5, the J gene TRBJ1-1; D is perhaps TRBD1 (5 bases). V dropped 2 bases and J dropped 4 bases, with 14 bases sitting between them. This CDR3 is 15 amino acids long. Germline V gene lookup returns CDR1 MNHEY and CDR2 SVGAGI.

The chain is built from TRBV30 and TRBJ1-1; D unresolved. This CDR3 spans 13 amino acids. The V gene's germline CDR1 is GTSNPN and CDR2 SVGIG (reference sequence). V dropped 7 bases and J dropped 0 bases, with 12 bases sitting between them. The CDR3 DNA is TGTGCCTTTGGCCGGGATTTGAACACTGAAGCTTTCTTT. The encoded protein is CAFGRDLNTEAFF. Together with reference TRBV30 and TRBJ1-1, the CDR3 gives the full variable domain: SQTIHQWPATLVQPVGSPLSLECTVEGTSNPNLYWYRQAAGRGLQLLFYSVGIGQISSEVPQNLSASRPQDRQFILSSKKLLLSDSGFYLCAFGRDLNTEAFFGQGTRLTVV.

The chain's CDR3 is CASSLGTWGVEDTQYF. The CDR3 bases are TGTGCCAGCAGTTTGGGGACTTGGGGGGTTGAGGATACGCAGTATTTT. V usage is TRBV6-5 and J usage is TRBJ2-3, with D possibly matching TRBD2 (6 bases). V was pared by 4 bases and J by 6 bases, with 20 bases between. CDR1 and CDR2 (germline): MNHEY, SVGAGI. CDR3 length: 16 residues.

This chain links TRBV28 with TRBJ2-7; the D gene is possibly TRBD1 (5 bases). Germline CDR1 MDHEN, CDR2 SYDVKM. Trimming cost V 3 bases and J 4 bases, with 13 bases left between them. The CDR3 has 14 amino acids. The CDR3 loop is CASSFSGFLYEQYF. The CDR3, as DNA: TGTGCCAGCAGTTTTTCAGGGTTTCTATACGAGCAGTACTTC.

This clone was seen just once. The chain has TRBV21-1 and TRBJ2-2; the table's D call, TRBD1, has no DNA check behind it. TRBV21-1 is designated a pseudogene. The CDR3 is 17 amino acids. CDR3 in DNA: TGTGCCAGCAGCAAGGGACAGGGGGCGAGGAACACCGGGGAGCTGTTTTTT. Amino acids: CASSKGQGARNTGELFF.

This chain links TRBV27 with TRBJ2-1; 8 bases line up with TRBD2. V lost 4 bases and J lost 7; bases outside the gene matches: 6. In germline, CDR1 is MNHEY, CDR2 SMNVEV (reference sequence). This CDR3 has 14 residues. CDR3 bases: TGTGCCAGCAGTTCGATAACTAGCGGTAATGAGCAGTTCTTC. This translates into CASSSITSGNEQFF.

This chain uses TRBV27 with TRBJ2-7; the match to TRBD2 covers 7 bases. Germline trimming cut 2 bases from V and 3 bases from J; bases unmatched to any gene: 4. In germline, CDR1 is MNHEY, CDR2 SMNVEV (reference sequence). This CDR3 has 14 amino acids. The CDR3 loop is CASSLTSVSYEQYF. CDR3 nucleotides: TGTGCCAGCAGTTTAACTAGCGTTAGCTACGAGCAGTACTTC.

This chain joins TRBV9 and TRBJ2-5; D may be TRBD2 (6 bases). CDR1 and CDR2 from the germline V gene are SGDLS and YYNGEE. Trimming shortened V by 4 bases and J by 11 bases, and 18 bases separated the two germline ends. The length of the CDR3 is 13 residues. This chain's CDR3 is CASSPGTSSGQYF. The CDR3 DNA follows: TGTGCCAGCAGCCCCGGGACTTCCTCGGGGCAGTACTTC.

The chain joins TRBV5-1 to TRBJ1-1; the D is unclear. V dropped 0 bases and J dropped 0 bases, with 6 bases sitting between them. Germline lookup yields CDR1 SGHRS and CDR2 YFSETQ. This CDR3 has 14 residues. CDR3 nucleotide sequence: TGCGCCAGCAGCTTGGAACAAGTGAACACTGAAGCTTTCTTT. Translated: CASSLEQVNTEAFF. The full variable domain, in which reference TRBV5-1 and TRBJ1-1 provide the parts outside the CDR3, is KAGVTQTPRYLIKTRGQQVTLSCSPISGHRSVSWYQQTPGQGLQFLFEYFSETQRNKGNFPGRFSGRQFSNSRSEMNVSTLELGDSALYLCASSLEQVNTEAFFGQGTRLTVV.

The chain uses TRBV11-2 and TRBJ2-7; D is unresolved. This CDR3 comprises 12 residues. The ends were cut back, 3 bases at V and 3 bases at J, with 6 bases in the middle. CDR1 is SGHAT, CDR2 FQNNGV, per germline. The DNA of the CDR3 is TGTGCCAGCAGCTTTCAGAACTACGAGCAGTACTTC. The encoded protein is CASSFQNYEQYF.

The rearrangement links TRBV6-5 to TRBJ2-5; maybe TRBD2 (5 bases). V was cut by 7 bases and J by 1 base, with 13 bases left in between. The germline V gene has CDR1 MNHEY and CDR2 SVGAGI. CDR3 length: 14 amino acids. The CDR3 sequence is CASTTPGIQETQYF. CDR3 bases: TGTGCCAGCACCACACCCGGGATCCAAGAGACCCAGTACTTC.

V and J are TRBV27 and TRBJ1-1; 8 bases align to TRBD1. The CDR3 totals 15 residues. Germline CDR1 is MNHEY and CDR2 is SMNVEV (reference sequence). V shed 5 bases and J 4 bases; nucleotides not matched to a gene: 9. The chain's CDR3 is CASSATGAQVTEAFF. CDR3 DNA: TGTGCCAGCAGTGCGACAGGGGCGCAGGTCACTGAAGCTTTCTTT.

The V gene is TRBV19, the J gene TRBJ1-5; D not resolved. Trimming cost V 5 bases and J 2 bases, with 13 bases left between them. This CDR3 contains 15 residues. The germline CDR1 and CDR2 sequences are LNHDA and SQIVND (reference sequence). This CDR3 reads CASSLGSRGNQPQHF. As DNA, the CDR3 is TGTGCCAGTAGTCTCGGGAGCCGGGGCAATCAGCCCCAGCATTTT.

The genes are TRBV2 and TRBJ2-7, with TRBD1 matching over 7 bases. CDR1 is SNHLY, CDR2 FYNNEI, per germline. The junction had 16 bases not matched to a gene; V was cut back by 6 bases and J by 5 bases. The CDR3 totals 16 residues. This CDR3 is CASRDPDRVGIHEQYF. The CDR3 bases are TGTGCCAGCAGGGACCCTGACAGGGTGGGGATCCACGAGCAGTACTTC.